This is a list of T cell receptor beta chains from one sample in a study of T cells in tuberculosis. Only in-frame clones appear in the TCRdb table, and some are missing; sequencing was by immunoSEQ multiplex PCR. The sample lists approximately 53,000 clones, about 96% occurring once. The material sequenced was PBMCs, taken at tuberculosis diagnosis. These receptors all come from an adult with tuberculosis. The conserved cysteine and the conserved F or W are not part of the CDR3 here.

V | CDR3
TRBV4-3 | ASSQQGAVPSGANVLT
TRBV7-8 | AGVGTRGSNEQF
TRBV9 | ASSSGLAGYEQY
TRBV2 | ASSLDRVRTEAF
TRBV12-5 | ASGFRGLAGLLSSYNEQF
TRBV5-6 | ASSLVGGGWTNNYEQY
TRBV9 | ASSVGQGFYEQY
TRBV2 | ASSEGAGVGDEQF
TRBV30 | AASSPGLNEQF
TRBV30 | AWSVTGGNGNTIY
TRBV11-2 | ASSPTGRGSGF
TRBV28 | ASRTGSYEQY
TRBV5-5 | ASSSDRGLPYGYT
TRBV19 | ASRRQENYGYT
TRBV2 | ASNMDKSSYEQY
TRBV2 | ASSTGRKEKLF
TRBV7-9 | ASSFGQGGEQY
TRBV9 | ASSTTGNTEAF
TRBV10-3 | AIKYNRGDTGELF
TRBV5-1 | ASSPGTTPSYNEQF
TRBV7-8 | ASSDPPTSATYEQY
TRBV19 | ASSIGLLGQANTEAF
TRBV30 | AWRGGEKLF
TRBV10-3 | AISEVAGAKPQN
TRBV28 | ASSSVRAGGLAKNIQY
TRBV9 | ASSVATALGGELF
TRBV9 | ASSVGRGAEAF
TRBV5-1 | ASSLVRTGGNTDTQY
TRBV5-6 | ASSSQSAEAF
TRBV6-6 | ASSPAGANSPLH
TRBV5-4 | ASSPNSYADYGYT
TRBV30 | AWSIRRLAGTNEQF
TRBV5-5 | ASSTRETYEQY
TRBV4-2 | ASSQGDGTGAYEQY
TRBV2 | ASSPLGAGVTDTQY
TRBV28 | ASSLITSGRLGEQF
TRBV30 | AWSARASGRGYEQY
TRBV7-2 | ASSFGGYGSDTQY
TRBV9 | ASSVGPLAGATDTQY
TRBV10-3 | ATQGAVGAF
TRBV9 | ASSLTGDPNSPLH
TRBV27 | ASSPYRGSQPQH
TRBV6-6 | ASSGRGGPETQY
TRBV7-9 | ASSSRDSSSYEQY
TRBV6-5 | ASMPGTIYNEQF
TRBV9 | ASSVGVQGAYEQY
TRBV28 | ASSPQWGRGTDTQY
TRBV5-1 | ASSLDRGEGGGYT